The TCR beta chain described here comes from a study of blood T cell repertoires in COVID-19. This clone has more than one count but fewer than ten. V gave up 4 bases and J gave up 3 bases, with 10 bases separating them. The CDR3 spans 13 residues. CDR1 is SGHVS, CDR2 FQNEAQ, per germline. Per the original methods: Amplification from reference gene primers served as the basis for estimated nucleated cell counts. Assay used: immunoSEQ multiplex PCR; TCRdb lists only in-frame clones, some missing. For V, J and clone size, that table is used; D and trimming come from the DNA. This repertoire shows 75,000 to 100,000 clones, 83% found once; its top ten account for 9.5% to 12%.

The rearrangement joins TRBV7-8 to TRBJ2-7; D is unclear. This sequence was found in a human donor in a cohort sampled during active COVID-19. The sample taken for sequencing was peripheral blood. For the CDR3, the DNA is TGTGCCAGCAGCTCCCGGGTCTACTACGAGCAGTACTTC. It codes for CASSSRVYYEQYF.